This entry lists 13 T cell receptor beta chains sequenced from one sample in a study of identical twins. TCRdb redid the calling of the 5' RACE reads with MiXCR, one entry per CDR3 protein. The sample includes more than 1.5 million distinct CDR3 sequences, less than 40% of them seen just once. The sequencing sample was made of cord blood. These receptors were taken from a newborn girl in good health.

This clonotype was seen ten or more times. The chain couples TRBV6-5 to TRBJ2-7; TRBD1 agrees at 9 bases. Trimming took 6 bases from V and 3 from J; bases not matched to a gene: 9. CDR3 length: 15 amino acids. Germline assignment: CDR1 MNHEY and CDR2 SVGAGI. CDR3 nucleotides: TGTGCCAGCAGCTCGGACAGGGGTTCTCTCTACGAGCAGTACTTC. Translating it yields CASSSDRGSLYEQYF.

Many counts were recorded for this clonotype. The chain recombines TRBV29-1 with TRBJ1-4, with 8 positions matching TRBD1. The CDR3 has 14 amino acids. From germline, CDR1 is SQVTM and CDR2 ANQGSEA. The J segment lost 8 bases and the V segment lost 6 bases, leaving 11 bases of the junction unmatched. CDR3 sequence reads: CSVETGAGVEKLFF. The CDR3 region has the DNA TGCAGCGTCGAGACAGGGGCTGGTGTAGAAAAACTGTTTTTT.

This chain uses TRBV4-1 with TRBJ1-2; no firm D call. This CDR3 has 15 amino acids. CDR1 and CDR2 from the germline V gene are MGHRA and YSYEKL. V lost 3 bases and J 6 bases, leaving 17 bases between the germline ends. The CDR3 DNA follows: TGCGCCAGCAGCCACCCCAAAAGGGAACTTCATGGCTACACCTTC. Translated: CASSHPKRELHGYTF.

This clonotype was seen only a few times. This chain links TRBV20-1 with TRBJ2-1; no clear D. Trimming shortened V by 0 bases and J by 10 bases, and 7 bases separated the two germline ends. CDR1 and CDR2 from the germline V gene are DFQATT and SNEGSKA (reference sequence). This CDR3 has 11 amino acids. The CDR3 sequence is CSARDRQEQFF. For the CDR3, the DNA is TGCAGTGCTAGAGATCGGCAGGAGCAGTTCTTC.

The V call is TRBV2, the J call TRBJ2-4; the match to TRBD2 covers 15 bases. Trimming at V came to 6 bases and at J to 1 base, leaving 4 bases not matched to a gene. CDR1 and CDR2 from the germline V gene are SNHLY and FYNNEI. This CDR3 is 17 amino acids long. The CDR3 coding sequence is TGTGCCAGCAGGGGACTAGCGGGGGGACGGGCCAAAAACATTCAGTACTTC. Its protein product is CASRGLAGGRAKNIQYF.

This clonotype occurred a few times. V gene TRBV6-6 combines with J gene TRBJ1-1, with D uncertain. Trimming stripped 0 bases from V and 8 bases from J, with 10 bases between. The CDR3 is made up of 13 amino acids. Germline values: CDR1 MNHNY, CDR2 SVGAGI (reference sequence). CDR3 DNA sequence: TGTGCCAGCAGTTACTCGCGGGCGGAGGAAGCTTTCTTT. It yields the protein CASSYSRAEEAFF.

CDR3 amino acids: CASSIERKNIQYF. In DNA, the CDR3 is TGTGCCAGTAGTATAGAACGCAAAAACATTCAGTACTTC. The chain carries TRBV19 and TRBJ2-4; D gene ambiguous. The ends were cut back, 0 bases at V and 3 bases at J, with 3 bases in the middle. The CDR3 is made up of 13 amino acids. Germline values: CDR1 LNHDA, CDR2 SQIVND (reference sequence).

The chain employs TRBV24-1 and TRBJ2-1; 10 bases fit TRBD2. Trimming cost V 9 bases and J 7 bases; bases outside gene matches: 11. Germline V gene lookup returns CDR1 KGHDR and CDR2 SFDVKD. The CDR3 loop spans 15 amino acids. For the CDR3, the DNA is TGTGCCACCCAGCGGGAGGGCCTTGGTAGTAATGAGCAGTTCTTC. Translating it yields CATQREGLGSNEQFF.

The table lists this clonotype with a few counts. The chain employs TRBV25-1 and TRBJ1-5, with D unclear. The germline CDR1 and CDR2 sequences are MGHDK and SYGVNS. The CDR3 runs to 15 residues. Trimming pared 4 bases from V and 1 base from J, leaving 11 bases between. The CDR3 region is CASSAYGSSNQPQHF. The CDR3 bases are TGTGCCAGCAGTGCTTACGGTTCAAGCAATCAGCCCCAGCATTTT. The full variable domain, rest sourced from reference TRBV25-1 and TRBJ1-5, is EADIYQTPRYLVIGTGKKITLECSQTMGHDKMYWYQQDPGMELHLIHYSYGVNSTEKGDLSSESTVSRIRTEHFPLTLESARPSHTSQYLCASSAYGSSNQPQHFGDGTRLSIL.

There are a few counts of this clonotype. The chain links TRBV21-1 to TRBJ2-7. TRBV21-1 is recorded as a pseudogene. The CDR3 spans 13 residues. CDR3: CASSKLPAYEQYF. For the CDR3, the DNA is TGTGCCAGCAGCAAACTTCCAGCCTACGAGCAGTACTTC.

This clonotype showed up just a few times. The chain's CDR3 is CATSPPSPAGVSYEQYF. The CDR3 DNA reads as TGTGCCACCAGCCCACCTAGCCCAGCGGGGGTCTCCTACGAGCAGTACTTC. The V gene is TRBV15, the J gene TRBJ2-7; 8 bases line up with TRBD2. V shed 5 bases and J 0 bases; nucleotides not matched to a gene: 12. This CDR3 comprises 17 residues. Looked up from germline, CDR1 is LNHNV and CDR2 is YYDKDF (reference sequence).

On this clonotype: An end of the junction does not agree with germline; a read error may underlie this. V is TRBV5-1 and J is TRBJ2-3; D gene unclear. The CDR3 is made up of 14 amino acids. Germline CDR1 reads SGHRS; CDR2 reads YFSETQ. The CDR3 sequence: CASSFGVSTDTRYF. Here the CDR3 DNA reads TGCGCCAGCAGCTTCGGCGTAAGCACAGATACGCGGTATTTT.

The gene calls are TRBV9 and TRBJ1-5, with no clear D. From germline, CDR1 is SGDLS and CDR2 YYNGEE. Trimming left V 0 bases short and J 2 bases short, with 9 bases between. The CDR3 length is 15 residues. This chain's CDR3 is CASSVGVFGNQPQHF. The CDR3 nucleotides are TGTGCCAGCAGCGTAGGCGTATTCGGCAATCAGCCCCAGCATTTT.